These T cell receptor beta chains were read from a single sample in a study of T cell changes during pregnancy in multiple sclerosis. Sequencing used immunoSEQ multiplex PCR; TCRdb keeps in-frame clones, though not all of them. The table lists 60,000 or so clones, 90% of them singletons, with approximately 2.3% in the top ten. The sequences come from peripheral blood, collected in the second trimester of pregnancy. The source of these receptors is a female donor in good health, enrolled as a control in a pregnancy study. The CDR3 runs from the conserved cysteine through the conserved F or W. Fields, in order: D gene, V gene, J gene, clone size, CDR3 protein, CDR3 DNA. The D gene is left open where the match is weak. Only part of the rows carry a size: once, few, many, or a class if the clone is expanded.

TRBD1,TRBV27,TRBJ1-1,NA,CASSLQGVNTEAFF,TGTGCCAGCAGCCTACAGGGGGTAAACACTGAAGCTTTCTTT
TRBD2,TRBV29-1,TRBJ2-7,NA,CSVGGSSSNYEQYF,TGCAGCGTGGGGGGGTCCAGCTCAAACTACGAGCAGTACTTC
NA,TRBV20-1,TRBJ2-7,NA,CSARFLYEQYF,TGCAGTGCTAGATTCCTTTACGAGCAGTACTTC
NA,TRBV7-9,TRBJ2-7,NA,CASSLGRETLSYEQYF,TGTGCCAGCAGCTTAGGACGGGAAACCCTTTCCTACGAGCAGTACTTC
NA,TRBV5-1,TRBJ2-3,few,CASSLKETEGVTDTQYF,TGCGCCAGCAGCTTAAAAGAAACCGAGGGGGTTACAGATACGCAGTATTTT
NA,TRBV27,TRBJ2-3,NA,CASSLFGDTQYF,TGTGCCAGCAGTTTGTTCGGAGATACGCAGTATTTT
TRBD1,TRBV10-3,TRBJ2-4,NA,CAISESGTGDVNIQYF,TGTGCCATCAGTGAGTCGGGGACAGGGGATGTAAACATTCAGTACTTC
TRBD1,TRBV19,TRBJ2-7,NA,CASTLTGGNYEQYF,TGTGCCAGTACCTTGACAGGGGGCAACTACGAGCAGTACTTC
TRBD2,TRBV7-9,TRBJ2-1,NA,CASRRTSGTLGSYNEQFF,TGTGCCAGCAGGAGGACTAGCGGCACTTTGGGCTCCTACAATGAGCAGTTCTTC
NA,TRBV11-2,TRBJ1-6,NA,CASSLEQNSYNSPLHF,TGTGCCAGCAGCTTAGAACAGAACTCCTATAATTCACCCCTCCACTTT
TRBD2,TRBV6-5,TRBJ2-1,NA,CASGREGRNEQFF,TGTGCCAGCGGACGGGAGGGCCGGAATGAGCAGTTCTTC
NA,TRBV18,TRBJ2-7,NA,CASSPEDWGEQYF,TGTGCCAGCTCCCCGGAGGACTGGGGCGAGCAGTACTTC
TRBD1,TRBV5-1,TRBJ2-1,NA,CASSLRIQAGGNEQFF,TGCGCCAGCAGCTTGAGGATCCAGGCAGGGGGCAATGAGCAGTTCTTC
NA,TRBV9,TRBJ1-4,NA,CASSREGGGAPNEKLFF,TGTGCCAGCAGCAGGGAGGGAGGGGGGGCGCCGAATGAAAAACTGTTTTTT
TRBD2,TRBV5-1,TRBJ2-7,NA,CASSSRTSRYEQYF,TGCGCCAGCAGCTCTCGGACTAGTCGGTACGAGCAGTACTTC
NA,TRBV9,TRBJ2-4,NA,CASSVAPRGNIQYF,TGTGCCAGCAGCGTAGCTCCTCGGGGTAACATTCAGTACTTC
NA,TRBV5-4,TRBJ2-3,NA,CASSLAREADTQYF,TGTGCCAGCAGCTTGGCCAGGGAAGCAGATACGCAGTATTTT
NA,TRBV6-5,TRBJ2-1,NA,CASSQGGTQFF,TGTGCCAGCAGTCAGGGCGGAACTCAGTTCTTC
NA,TRBV7-3,TRBJ1-1,NA,CASSPGLMNTEAFF,TGTGCCAGCAGCCCGGGACTCATGAACACTGAAGCTTTCTTT
NA,TRBV2,TRBJ1-1,NA,CASVYFSEAFF,TGTGCCAGCGTTTACTTCTCTGAAGCTTTCTTT
TRBD1,TRBV4-1,TRBJ1-1,NA,CASSQEKGTGGEAFF,TGCGCCAGCAGCCAAGAGAAGGGGACAGGGGGGGAAGCTTTCTTT
TRBD1,TRBV7-7,TRBJ2-2,NA,CAGGRGLRTGELFF,TGTGCTGGCGGCAGGGGGCTACGTACCGGGGAGCTGTTTTTT
TRBD1,TRBV15,TRBJ1-2,NA,CATSRDRTGTGSQYGYTF,TGTGCCACCAGCAGAGATAGGACAGGGACGGGCTCCCAGTATGGCTACACCTTC
NA,TRBV5-8,TRBJ2-7,NA,CASSFTVLYEQYF,TGTGCCAGCAGCTTTACAGTATTGTACGAGCAGTACTTC
TRBD1,TRBV29-1,TRBJ1-2,NA,CSVEDRPRGLSVDYGYTF,TGCAGCGTTGAAGATCGGCCCAGGGGGCTCTCAGTTGACTATGGCTACACCTTC
TRBD2,TRBV27,TRBJ2-3,NA,CASSLSLRTSGSTDTQYF,TGTGCCAGCAGTTTATCTCTCCGGACTAGCGGTAGCACAGATACGCAGTATTTT
NA,TRBV19,TRBJ1-1,NA,CASSIDGGYTTEAFF,TGTGCCAGTAGTATAGATGGAGGGTACACCACTGAAGCTTTCTTT
TRBD2,TRBV5-1,TRBJ2-5,NA,CASSWTSAQETQYF,TGCGCCAGCAGCTGGACTAGCGCACAAGAGACCCAGTACTTC
TRBD2,TRBV6-5,TRBJ2-1,NA,CASSSTSGRLYEQFF,TGTGCCAGCAGTTCGACTAGCGGGAGACTCTATGAGCAGTTCTTC
TRBD1,TRBV15,TRBJ1-2,NA,CATSSDDRGDYGYTF,TGTGCCACCAGCAGCGATGACAGGGGGGACTATGGCTACACCTTC
TRBD1,TRBV7-8,TRBJ1-1,NA,CASSFGQGMNTEAFF,TGTGCCAGCAGCTTTGGACAGGGGATGAACACTGAAGCTTTCTTT
NA,TRBV29-1,TRBJ1-2,NA,CSVGQAGGYTF,TGCAGCGTTGGACAGGCCGGGGGCTACACCTTC
TRBD2,TRBV6-5,TRBJ2-3,NA,CASYSGGAVGDTQYF,TGTGCCAGTTATAGCGGGGGGGCCGTCGGAGATACGCAGTATTTT
TRBD2,TRBV28,TRBJ2-7,NA,CASSLRLADTYEQYF,TGTGCCAGCAGTTTACGACTAGCGGATACCTACGAGCAGTACTTC
NA,TRBV15,TRBJ1-4,NA,CATRQGWLEKLFF,TGTGCCACCAGGCAGGGGTGGTTGGAAAAACTGTTTTTT
NA,TRBV6-5,TRBJ1-1,NA,CASSYQGITSTEAFF,TGTGCCAGCAGTTACCAGGGGATAACCTCCACTGAAGCTTTCTTT